One sample yielded the 5 T cell receptor beta chains listed below, sequenced in a study of Ad26.COV2.S vaccination and SARS-CoV-2 variants. The treatment here: some 20 received Ad26.COV2.S at low or high dose, single or two shots; about 5 received placebo; per-sample allocation not given. Collection of the samples took place on day 63 after the first injection of vaccine or placebo. The data were produced by immunoSEQ multiplex PCR, yet TCRdb's version contains in-frame clones alone and is incomplete. The sample holds around 270,000 clones, roughly 87% seen once. The material sequenced was peripheral blood, taken in a trial of Ad26.COV2.S vaccine versus placebo. These receptor sequences come from a person aged 18-65 years who received the Ad26.COV2.S COVID-19 vaccine or a placebo.

The chain links TRBV19 to TRBJ2-1, with 9 bases matching TRBD2. The CDR3 has 15 amino acids. Germline CDR1 reads LNHDA; CDR2 reads SQIVND (reference sequence). The trim removed 1 base at V and 3 bases at J, leaving 1 base unmatched. CDR3 loop: CASSIGAGGYNEQFF. Written as DNA, the CDR3 is TGTGCCAGTAGTATAGGAGCGGGAGGCTACAATGAGCAGTTCTTC.

The chain couples TRBV19 to TRBJ1-5; no clear D gene. Germline CDR1 LNHDA, CDR2 SQIVND (reference sequence). The CDR3 is 8 amino acids. CDR3 in amino acids: CFQRPQHF. In nucleotides, the CDR3 is TGTTTCCAGCGGCCCCAGCATTTT.

The chain employs TRBV6-2 or TRBV6-3 and TRBJ2-3; D uncertain. The CDR3 sequence is 15 residues long. Trimming shortened V by 3 bases and J by 4 bases, and 14 bases separated the two germline ends. CDR1 is MNHEY and CDR2 is SVGEGT in the germline V gene. The CDR3 DNA sequence: TGTGCCAGCAGTTATCAACTCCCGGGCCCAGATACGCAGTATTTT. Its protein is CASSYQLPGPDTQYF.

V usage is TRBV12-5 and J usage is TRBJ2-3, with TRBD1 matching 9 bases. The CDR3 has 15 amino acids. Germline V gives CDR1 LGHNT, CDR2 FRNRAP. V lost 6 bases to trimming and J lost 5 bases; unmatched junction nucleotides: 9. The CDR3 sequence is CASGTGQGLGDTQYF. The CDR3 bases are TGTGCTAGTGGGACTGGACAGGGGCTTGGAGATACGCAGTATTTT.

The chain joins TRBV9 to TRBJ2-1; 11 bases agree with TRBD2. Per the germline V gene, CDR1 is SGDLS and CDR2 is YYNGEE. V lost 6 bases to trimming and J lost 7 bases; unmatched junction nucleotides: 9. The CDR3 contains 15 residues. The CDR3 DNA reads as TGTGCCAGCACCACGACTAGCGGGATTGGGAATGAGCAGTTCTTC. As protein: CASTTTSGIGNEQFF.